A single sample is the source of the 8 T cell receptor beta chains below, sequenced in a study of shared T cell receptors in the human thymus. Generated by immunoSEQ multiplex PCR, the TCRdb table keeps only in-frame clones and is missing some. In the table there are about 610,000 clones, approximately 87% of which are singletons. The same specimen was also included in a second study, on human thymus T cells.

Material for sequencing was thymocytes. The source of these receptors is a boy in the first two years of life with a congenital heart defect.

The V gene is TRBV5-1, the J gene TRBJ1-4; 9 nucleotides align to TRBD1. Germline values: CDR1 SGHRS, CDR2 YFSETQ. Trimming removed 4 bases from V and 4 bases from J; junction bases left unmatched: 11. The CDR3 is made up of 17 amino acids. The CDR3 sequence: CASSPVPGQGFNEKLFF. DNA for the CDR3: TGCGCCAGCAGCCCCGTCCCGGGACAGGGATTTAATGAAAAACTGTTTTTT.

The gene calls are TRBV4-3 and TRBJ2-1; D is uncertain. Trimming stripped 4 bases from V and 1 base from J, with 8 bases between. The CDR3 spans 14 residues. Looked up from germline, CDR1 is LGHNA and CDR2 is YSLEER. CDR3 amino acids: CASSPLKSYNEQFF. CDR3 sequence (DNA): TGCGCCAGCAGCCCACTAAAATCCTACAATGAGCAGTTCTTC.

The chain uses TRBV10-2 and TRBJ2-7, with 14 bases identical to TRBD2. The CDR3 is 18 residues long. Germline loops: CDR1 WSHSY, CDR2 SAAADI. Unmatched junction bases numbered 9, after V lost 5 bases and J lost 0 bases. CDR3 residues: CASSFSPGTSGSSYEQYF. The DNA of the CDR3 is TGCGCCAGCAGTTTTTCACCCGGGACTAGCGGGAGCTCCTACGAGCAGTACTTC.

The genes are TRBV12-5 and TRBJ2-4, with D possibly being TRBD1 (6 bases). Germline V gene sequence: CDR1 LGHNT, CDR2 FRNRAP. The CDR3 is 15 amino acids. Trimming shortened V by 0 bases and J by 5 bases, and 11 bases separated the two germline ends. The CDR3 DNA reads as TGTGCTAGTGGTTTGGTAGGGTGGGGGCAAAACATTCAGTACTTC. Translated: CASGLVGWGQNIQYF.

The CDR3 nucleotides are TGTGCCAGTAGTATGAGGAATTATAGCAATCAGCCCCAGCATTTT. It specifies CASSMRNYSNQPQHF. The V and J genes are TRBV19 and TRBJ1-5, with D unresolved. Per germline, CDR1 LNHDA and CDR2 SQIVND (reference sequence). Trimming took 3 bases from V and 0 from J, leaving 9 bases between them. CDR3 size: 15 residues.

The V gene is TRBV30, the J gene TRBJ2-7; a possible D gene is TRBD2 (6 bases). The CDR3 sequence is 13 residues long. Per the germline V gene, CDR1 is GTSNPN and CDR2 is SVGIG (reference sequence). Trimming removed 8 bases at V and 2 bases at J, with 16 bases between. CDR3 DNA: TGTGCCCGGTCCGGGACTTTTACCTACGAGCAGTACTTC. Translation: CARSGTFTYEQYF.

This chain connects TRBV5-1 to TRBJ2-5, with 9 bases that match TRBD2. Germline V gene sequence: CDR1 SGHRS, CDR2 YFSETQ. Trimming cost V 4 bases and J 1 base; bases outside gene matches: 5. The CDR3 loop spans 15 amino acids. Here the CDR3 reads CASSGPGLAQETQYF. CDR3 in DNA: TGCGCCAGCAGCGGTCCGGGACTAGCCCAAGAGACCCAGTACTTC. The complete variable domain, with remaining parts taken from reference TRBV5-1 and TRBJ2-5, reads KAGVTQTPRYLIKTRGQQVTLSCSPISGHRSVSWYQQTPGQGLQFLFEYFSETQRNKGNFPGRFSGRQFSNSRSEMNVSTLELGDSALYLCASSGPGLAQETQYFGPGTRLLVL.

DNA of the CDR3: TGTGCCAGCGTCCCGGGACAGGGGTCAACTAATGAAAAACTGTTTTTT. Amino acids: CASVPGQGSTNEKLFF. The V and J genes are TRBV2 and TRBJ1-4; 10 nucleotides agree with TRBD1. Germline assignment: CDR1 SNHLY and CDR2 FYNNEI. Trimming cost V 8 bases and J 0 bases; bases outside gene matches: 6. The CDR3 runs to 16 residues.